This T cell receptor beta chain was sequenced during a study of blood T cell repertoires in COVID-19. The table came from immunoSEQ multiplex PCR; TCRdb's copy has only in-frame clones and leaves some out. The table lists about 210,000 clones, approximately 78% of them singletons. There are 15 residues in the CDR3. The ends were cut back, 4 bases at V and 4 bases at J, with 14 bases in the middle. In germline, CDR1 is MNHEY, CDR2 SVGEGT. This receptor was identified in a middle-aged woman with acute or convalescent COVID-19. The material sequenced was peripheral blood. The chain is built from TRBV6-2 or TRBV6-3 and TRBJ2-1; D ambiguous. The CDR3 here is CASSFGVSGYNEQFF. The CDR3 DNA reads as TGTGCCAGCAGTTTCGGTGTGTCAGGTTACAATGAGCAGTTCTTC.